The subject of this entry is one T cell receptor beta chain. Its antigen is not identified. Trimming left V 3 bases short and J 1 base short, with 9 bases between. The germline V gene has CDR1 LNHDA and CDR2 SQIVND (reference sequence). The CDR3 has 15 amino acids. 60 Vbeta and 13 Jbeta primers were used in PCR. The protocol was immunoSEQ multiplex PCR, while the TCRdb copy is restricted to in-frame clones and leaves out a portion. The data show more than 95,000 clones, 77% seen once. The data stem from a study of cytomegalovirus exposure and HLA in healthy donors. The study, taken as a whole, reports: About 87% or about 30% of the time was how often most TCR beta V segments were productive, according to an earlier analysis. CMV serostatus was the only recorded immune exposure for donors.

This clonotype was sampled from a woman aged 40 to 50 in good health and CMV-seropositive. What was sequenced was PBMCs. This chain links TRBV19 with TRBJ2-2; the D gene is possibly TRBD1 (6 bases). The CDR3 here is CASSMYRENTGELFF. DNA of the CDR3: TGTGCCAGTAGTATGTACAGGGAGAACACCGGGGAGCTGTTTTTT.